This T cell receptor beta chain derives from a study of blood T cells in healthy people across ages. The study, taken as a whole, reports: With naive T cell percentage, TCR beta diversity showed a strong correlation.

The CDR3 totals 13 residues. Germline V gene sequence: CDR1 DFQATT, CDR2 SNEGSKA (reference sequence). Trimming removed 6 bases at V and 8 bases at J, with 16 bases between. Together with a sample-barcoded 5' primer, a J-beta primer mix was included in a second PCR lasting about 6 to 11 cycles. Through a template-switch adaptor with 12 random nucleotides, each cDNA molecule received a tag. Each CDR3 protein is one row after TCRdb ran MiXCR on the 5' RACE reads. The sample lists approximately 850,000 distinct CDR3 sequences; 55% to 75% were seen once. On this clonotype: The antigen is not known.

The genes are TRBV20-1 and TRBJ1-4; weak D call: TRBD1 (5 bases). Sequenced: blood. This TCR was sampled from a man younger than 45 in good health. CDR3 coding DNA: TGCAGTGCCCAGGGAGGGTATGGGGAAAAACTGTTTTTT. Translation gives CSAQGGYGEKLFF.